This T cell receptor (beta chain) comes out of a study of response to subunit inactivated influenza vaccine. General study points: The authors suggested that every seasonal influenza vaccination recruits few new T cells.

This clonotype was observed a handful of times. Its antigen is still unknown. TCRdb analysed the RT-PCR reads with MiXCR anew, one entry per CDR3 protein. The sample yields some 160,000 distinct CDR3 sequences, about a tenth seen once. This material consisted of non-naive T cells sorted from PBMCs, taken about 40 days after vaccination. The source is a man over 45 who received an inactivated influenza vaccine.

This CDR3 is CASSEPSFYTEAFF. CDR3 DNA sequence: TGCGCCAGCAGTGAGCCCTCGTTCTACACTGAAGCTTTCTTT. This chain links TRBV10-2 with TRBJ1-1; D is undetermined. The V gene's germline CDR1 is WSHSY and CDR2 SAAADI. CDR3 length equals 14 residues. With 2 bases removed from V and 3 bases from J, the gap between germline ends came to 10 bases.